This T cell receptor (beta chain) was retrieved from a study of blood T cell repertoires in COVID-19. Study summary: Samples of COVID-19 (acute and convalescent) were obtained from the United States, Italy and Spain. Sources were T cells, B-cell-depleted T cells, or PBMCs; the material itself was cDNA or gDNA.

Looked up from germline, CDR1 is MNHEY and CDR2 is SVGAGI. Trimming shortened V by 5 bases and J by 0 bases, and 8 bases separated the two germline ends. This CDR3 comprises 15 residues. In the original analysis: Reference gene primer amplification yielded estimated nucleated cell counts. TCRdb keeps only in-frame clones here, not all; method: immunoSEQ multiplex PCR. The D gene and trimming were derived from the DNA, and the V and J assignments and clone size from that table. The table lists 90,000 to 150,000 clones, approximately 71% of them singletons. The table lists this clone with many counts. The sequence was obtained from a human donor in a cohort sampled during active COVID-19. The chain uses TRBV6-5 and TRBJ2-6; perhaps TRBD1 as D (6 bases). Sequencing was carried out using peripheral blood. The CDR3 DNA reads TGTGCCAGCAGTCAGGGGACCTCTGGGGCCAACGTCCTGACTTTC. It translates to CASSQGTSGANVLTF.